This T cell receptor (beta chain) emerged from a study of blood T cell repertoires in COVID-19. About the research overall: Acute and convalescent COVID-19 samples came from the United States, Italy and Spain.

Which cohort a participant joined came from the clinical history participants gave. Each recovered donor of Cohort 3 presented with two negative PCRs, clearance, or symptom resolution. Source study methods: Amplification with reference gene primers provided the estimates of nucleated cell counts. Method: immunoSEQ multiplex PCR; TCRdb's copy keeps in-frame clones and lacks some. That table supplies the V and J calls and clone size; D and trimming were determined from the DNA. Of around 300,000 clones listed, roughly 85% are singletons. This TCR came from a woman aged 40 to 50 who had recovered from COVID-19. Sequenced input: PBMCs or T cells enriched from blood (not recorded which).

In DNA form, the CDR3 reads TGTGCCAGCCGGACAAACGCTAACTATGGCTACACCTTC. Translated, it gives CASRTNANYGYTF. V usage is TRBV28 and J usage is TRBJ1-2; tentatively, D is TRBD1 (5 bases). This CDR3 is 13 amino acids long. V lost 8 bases and J 0 bases, leaving 10 bases between the germline ends. In germline, CDR1 is MDHEN, CDR2 SYDVKM.